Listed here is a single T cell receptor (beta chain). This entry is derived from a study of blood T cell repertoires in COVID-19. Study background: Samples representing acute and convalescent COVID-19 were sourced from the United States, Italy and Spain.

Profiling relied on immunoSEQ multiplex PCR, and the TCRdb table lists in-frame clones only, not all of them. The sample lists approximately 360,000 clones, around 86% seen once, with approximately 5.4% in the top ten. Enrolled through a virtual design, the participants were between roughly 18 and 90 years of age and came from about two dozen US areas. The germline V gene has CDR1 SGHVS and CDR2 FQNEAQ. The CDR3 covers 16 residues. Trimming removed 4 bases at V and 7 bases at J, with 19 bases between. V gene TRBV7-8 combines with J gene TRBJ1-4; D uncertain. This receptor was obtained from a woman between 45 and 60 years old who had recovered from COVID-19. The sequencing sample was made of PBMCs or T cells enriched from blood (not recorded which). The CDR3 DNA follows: TGTGCCAGCAGCTCGACCCCTTTTGACACAATTGAAAAACTGTTTTTT. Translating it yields CASSSTPFDTIEKLFF.